The entry below gives a single T cell receptor (beta chain) sequence along with its context. CDR3 length equals 16 residues. V was pared by 5 bases and J by 0 bases, with 17 bases between. CDR1 is WNHNN and CDR2 is SYGVQD in the germline V gene (reference sequence). Data came from immunoSEQ multiplex PCR; TCRdb stores just in-frame clones and leaves some out. The sample has about 210,000 clones; less than 85% are singletons. The data derive from a study of blood T cell repertoires in COVID-19. Looking at the study overall: Samples came from the United States, Italy and Spain, spanning acute and convalescent COVID-19.

This clonotype originated in a woman aged 80 or over with COVID-19, enrolled during active disease. The sample comprised peripheral blood. The V and J genes are TRBV10-1 and TRBJ2-7; D may be TRBD2 (6 bases). The CDR3 loop reads CASSKGPLRDSYEQYF. In DNA form, the CDR3 reads TGCGCCAGCAGTAAAGGGCCTCTGCGGGACTCCTACGAGCAGTACTTC.